This T cell receptor beta chain was sequenced for a study of T cells in Graves' hyperthyroidism and ophthalmopathy. Uncontrolled infection, other autoimmune disease, pregnancy or lactation barred patients from enrollment. Concerning this clonotype: Its ends do not fully match the called genes, so a read error is possible.

From RNA transcripts, TCR beta CDR3 regions were amplified. During a first-round RT-PCR of the TCR CDR3, the HTBI primer set was used. TCRdb independently ran MiXCR on the multiplex PCR reads; one entry per CDR3 protein. The table includes some 620,000 distinct CDR3 sequences, around 15% detected once. The TCR sequence derives from a woman aged 30 to 39 with Graves' hyperthyroidism. Sequenced: blood.

The CDR3 here is CAGRRTGTSYEQYF. For the CDR3, the DNA is TGTGCCGGTAGACGGACCGGGACGAGCTACGAGCAGTACTTC. This chain uses TRBV19 with TRBJ2-7, with D possibly called TRBD1 or TRBD2 (5 bases each). The CDR3 is 14 amino acids. CDR1 is LNHDA, CDR2 SQIVND, per germline (reference sequence).